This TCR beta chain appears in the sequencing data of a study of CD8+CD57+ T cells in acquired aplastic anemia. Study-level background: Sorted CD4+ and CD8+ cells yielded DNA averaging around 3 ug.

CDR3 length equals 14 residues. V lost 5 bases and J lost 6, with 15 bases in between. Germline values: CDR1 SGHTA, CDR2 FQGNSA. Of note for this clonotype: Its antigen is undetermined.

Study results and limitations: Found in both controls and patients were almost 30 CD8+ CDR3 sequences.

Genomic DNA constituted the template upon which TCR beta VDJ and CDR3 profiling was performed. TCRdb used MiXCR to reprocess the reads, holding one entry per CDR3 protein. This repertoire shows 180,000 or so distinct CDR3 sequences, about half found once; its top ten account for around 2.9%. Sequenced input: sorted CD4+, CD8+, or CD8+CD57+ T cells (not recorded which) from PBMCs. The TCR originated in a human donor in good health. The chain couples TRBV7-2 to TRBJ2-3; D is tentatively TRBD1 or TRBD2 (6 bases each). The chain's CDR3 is CASSPDTGRDTQYF. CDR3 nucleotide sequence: TGTGCCAGCAGCCCCGATACAGGGAGGGATACGCAGTATTTT. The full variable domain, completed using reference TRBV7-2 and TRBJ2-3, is GAGVSQSPSNKVTEKGKDVELRCDPISGHTALYWYRQSLGQGLEFLIYFQGNSAPDKSGLPSDRFSAERTGGSVSTLTIQRTQQEDSAVYLCASSPDTGRDTQYFGPGTRLTVL.